This T cell receptor (beta chain) was captured in a study of blood T cell repertoires in COVID-19. On the study more broadly: Samples taken during acute and convalescent COVID-19 were collected in the United States, Italy and Spain. PBMCs, B-cell-depleted T cells, or T cells were the source of the cDNA or gDNA that made up the material.

Under the authors' procedure: Researchers report that nucleated cell counts were estimated from reference gene primer amplification. The protocol was immunoSEQ multiplex PCR, while the TCRdb copy is restricted to in-frame clones and leaves out a portion. D and trimming were read from the DNA, whereas the V and J calls and clone size are those reported in that table. The sample includes roughly 190,000 clones, about nine tenths of them seen just once. Trimming at V came to 4 bases and at J to 5 bases, leaving 4 bases not matched to a gene. This CDR3 contains 16 residues. Per the germline V gene, CDR1 is LGHDT and CDR2 is YNNKEL (reference sequence).

The sequenced material came from peripheral blood. V and J are TRBV3-1 (or the pseudogene TRBV3-2) and TRBJ2-5, with 16 bases matching TRBD2. The TCR sequence derives from a man between 65 and 85 years old with acute or convalescent COVID-19. The CDR3 reads CASSPGLAGGRETQYF. As DNA, the CDR3 is TGTGCCAGCAGCCCGGGACTAGCGGGGGGGCGGGAGACCCAGTACTTC.